The 28 T cell receptor beta chains presented below share a single source sample, sequenced in a study of cytomegalovirus exposure and HLA in healthy donors. Clones were sequenced by immunoSEQ multiplex PCR, and TCRdb holds only the in-frame ones, with some missing. The table shows about 160,000 clones, with roughly nine tenths occurring only once. Sequencing was carried out using PBMCs. The receptors shown here come from a woman aged 18 to 35 in good health and CMV-seropositive.

This rearrangement joins TRBV7-2 to TRBJ2-3; 10 positions agree with TRBD2. The CDR3 extends over 17 amino acids. Germline V gives CDR1 SGHTA, CDR2 FQGNSA. The ends lost 1 base at V and 3 bases at J; junction bases unmatched: 7. This CDR3 is CASSLVLGLARTDTQYF. The DNA for the CDR3 is TGTGCCAGCAGCTTAGTATTGGGACTAGCGCGAACAGATACGCAGTATTTT.

The V and J genes are TRBV2 and TRBJ2-1; TRBD2 is a possible D gene (5 bases). The V end lost 6 bases, the J end lost 0 bases, and 9 bases lay between the germline ends. From germline, CDR1 is SNHLY and CDR2 FYNNEI. The CDR3 is made up of 14 amino acids. The DNA of the CDR3 is TGTGCCAGCAGGGGTGGGAGCTCCTACAATGAGCAGTTCTTC. As protein: CASRGGSSYNEQFF.

The J gene is TRBJ2-6, the V gene TRBV15; 9 bases map to TRBD1. Germline loops: CDR1 LNHNV, CDR2 YYDKDF (reference sequence). The CDR3 has 16 amino acids. V gave up 3 bases and J gave up 6 bases; unmatched junction bases: 6. This CDR3 reads CATSRIWTGEANVLTF. The CDR3 nucleotides read TGTGCCACCAGCAGGATTTGGACAGGGGAGGCCAACGTCCTGACTTTC.

The chain links TRBV4-2 to TRBJ1-5; 7 nucleotides align to TRBD1. CDR3 length equals 16 residues. Per the germline V gene, CDR1 is LGHNA and CDR2 is YNFKEQ. V lost 3 bases and J lost 1; bases outside the gene matches: 6. The CDR3 DNA sequence: TGTGCCAGCAGCCACACAGGGGCTGGGAGCAATCAGCCCCAGCATTTT. Translation gives CASSHTGAGSNQPQHF.

The genes are TRBV29-1 and TRBJ2-7; D might be TRBD1 (7 bases). The V and J ends lost 8 bases and 2 bases respectively, with 16 bases between them. This CDR3 has 13 amino acids. The germline CDR1 and CDR2 sequences are SQVTM and ANQGSEA. CDR3 DNA: TGCAGCATAAGGACAGGCGGGACCTACGAGCAGTACTTC. The encoded protein is CSIRTGGTYEQYF.

The chain is built from TRBV7-9 and TRBJ2-5; 7 bases map to TRBD1. With V trimmed by 4 bases and J by 4 bases, 12 bases remained unmatched. The germline V gene has CDR1 SEHNR and CDR2 FQNEAQ (reference sequence). The CDR3 sequence is 16 residues long. CDR3: CASSSPTQTGRETQYF. The CDR3 DNA reads as TGTGCCAGCAGCTCCCCGACCCAGACAGGGAGAGAGACCCAGTACTTC.

The rearrangement uses TRBV10-3 and TRBJ1-1; D is undetermined. This CDR3 has 12 residues. Per the germline V gene, CDR1 is ENHRY and CDR2 is SYGVKD. Trimming removed 7 bases at V and 4 bases at J, with 10 bases between. For the CDR3, the DNA is TGTGCCATCAAACGGTCCGGCACTGAAGCTTTCTTT. Encoded protein: CAIKRSGTEAFF.

This clone was seen just once. The chain recombines TRBV6-5 with TRBJ1-4, with D possibly matching TRBD1 (6 bases). The CDR3 runs 14 residues. Germline values: CDR1 MNHEY, CDR2 SVGAGI. V lost 5 bases and J lost 7, with 14 bases in between. The CDR3 reads CASSQPGVGEKLFF. The CDR3 DNA is TGTGCCAGCAGTCAACCAGGGGTTGGTGAAAAACTGTTTTTT.

The chain employs TRBV5-1 and TRBJ1-4; no clear D gene. Deletions cut 5 bases from V and 2 bases from J, with 10 bases between. The CDR3 runs 14 residues. Looked up from germline, CDR1 is SGHRS and CDR2 is YFSETQ. CDR3 DNA: TGCGCCAGCAGTTCCGACTCTACTAATGAAAAACTGTTTTTT. Translation gives CASSSDSTNEKLFF.

This clone appeared a few times. The chain uses TRBV2 and TRBJ1-5; TRBD1 is a possible D gene (6 bases). The germline V and J ends were trimmed by 4 bases and 0 bases, with 13 bases remaining between them. Germline V gene sequence: CDR1 SNHLY, CDR2 FYNNEI. The CDR3 extends over 16 amino acids. The CDR3 loop is CASSAAWTVSNQPQHF. CDR3 nucleotide sequence: TGTGCCAGCAGTGCGGCTTGGACAGTTAGCAATCAGCCCCAGCATTTT.

The rearrangement links TRBV28 to TRBJ1-5, with D uncertain. CDR1 and CDR2 from the germline V gene are MDHEN and SYDVKM. The V end lost 2 bases, the J end lost 2 bases, and 16 bases lay between the germline ends. The length of the CDR3 is 17 residues. The CDR3 region has the DNA TGTGCCAGCAGTTTAAGTTCCCGGCGGGCGGGCAATCAGCCCCAGCATTTT. It encodes CASSLSSRRAGNQPQHF.

The chain recombines TRBV30 with TRBJ1-3; unclear D gene. Germline CDR1 is GTSNPN and CDR2 is SVGIG (reference sequence). This CDR3 region has 12 residues. Trimming removed 0 bases from V and 4 bases from J, with 4 bases in between. CDR3 region: CAWSVVGNTIYF. In nucleotides, the CDR3 is TGTGCCTGGAGTGTTGTAGGAAACACCATATATTTT.

The rearrangement joins TRBV30 to TRBJ2-6; D is unclear. The germline V and J ends were trimmed by 7 bases and 0 bases, with 16 bases remaining between them. The germline gives CDR1 GTSNPN, CDR2 SVGIG (reference sequence). The CDR3 consists of 16 residues. This CDR3 reads CASVKTAGSGANVLTF. The CDR3 nucleotides are TGTGCCTCCGTAAAGACTGCTGGCTCTGGGGCCAACGTCCTGACTTTC.

This chain uses TRBV7-9 with TRBJ1-1; weak D call: TRBD1 (5 bases). The V gene lost 5 bases and the J gene lost 5 bases, with 21 bases spanning the gap. The V gene's germline CDR1 is SEHNR and CDR2 FQNEAQ (reference sequence). The CDR3 has 16 amino acids. CDR3 amino acids: CASSADFRAPRTEAFF. The CDR3 bases are TGTGCCAGCAGCGCTGACTTCAGGGCTCCAAGAACTGAAGCTTTCTTT.

The chain joins TRBV11-3 to TRBJ2-1; 9 bases match TRBD2. V dropped 2 bases and J dropped 6; count of bases not matched to a gene: 5. CDR3 length: 15 residues. CDR1 is SGHNT, CDR2 YENEEA, per germline. This CDR3 is CASSLLAGRGNEQFF. The CDR3 DNA reads as TGTGCCAGCAGCTTACTAGCGGGAAGAGGCAATGAGCAGTTCTTC.

As DNA, the CDR3 is TGCGCCAGCAGCGTGGGTAGGGGGGAGCAGTACTTC. This sequence encodes CASSVGRGEQYF. The V call is TRBV5-1, the J call TRBJ2-7, with a possible D match to TRBD1 (6 bases). V was trimmed by 4 bases and J by 7 bases, leaving 12 bases between them. The CDR3 length is 12 residues. Germline V gene lookup returns CDR1 SGHRS and CDR2 YFSETQ.

The V and J genes are TRBV28 and TRBJ2-1, with TRBD2 as a possible D gene (5 bases). Per germline, CDR1 MDHEN and CDR2 SYDVKM. The V gene lost 6 bases and the J gene lost 0 bases, with 12 bases spanning the gap. The CDR3 contains 15 residues. The CDR3 nucleotides read TGTGCCAGCAGCCCTAGCTTGAGCTCCTACAATGAGCAGTTCTTC. It specifies CASSPSLSSYNEQFF.

The genes are TRBV27 and TRBJ1-4; no reliable D call. With 2 bases removed from V and 7 bases from J, the gap between germline ends came to 5 bases. Germline V lookup: CDR1 MNHEY, CDR2 SMNVEV (reference sequence). The CDR3 extends over 12 amino acids. The CDR3 sequence: CASSLEGEKLFF. The DNA of the CDR3 is TGTGCCAGCAGTTTAGAGGGTGAAAAACTGTTTTTT.

This clone was recorded once. The V gene is TRBV7-3, the J gene TRBJ2-3; 13 nucleotides line up with TRBD2. CDR3 length equals 17 residues. Unmatched junction bases numbered 11, after V lost 5 bases and J lost 6 bases. Germline V CDR1 and CDR2: SGHTA, FQGTGA. CDR3 sequence (DNA): TGTGCCAGCAGCCCTACGAGGACTAGCGGGAGTACGGATACGCAGTATTTT. This gives the protein CASSPTRTSGSTDTQYF.

This chain connects TRBV29-1 to TRBJ2-3; D remains ambiguous. Trimming took off 8 bases at V and 2 bases at J, with 17 bases between the two ends. There are 14 residues in the CDR3. CDR1 is SQVTM, CDR2 ANQGSEA, per germline. The CDR3 region is CSIQPPLNTDTQYF. For the CDR3, the DNA is TGCAGCATACAGCCACCTCTTAACACAGATACGCAGTATTTT.

This CDR3 is CASSFFFGVDSGNTIYF. CDR3 in DNA: TGTGCCAGCAGCTTTTTCTTCGGGGTTGATTCTGGAAACACCATATATTTT. This chain joins TRBV7-9 and TRBJ1-3; D gene ambiguous. This CDR3 region has 17 residues. The V end lost 3 bases, the J end lost 1 base, and 16 bases lay between the germline ends. Germline V gives CDR1 SEHNR, CDR2 FQNEAQ (reference sequence). The full variable domain, in which reference TRBV7-9 and TRBJ1-3 provide the parts outside the CDR3, is DTGVSQNPRHKITKRGQNVTFRCDPISEHNRLYWYRQTLGQGPEFLTYFQNEAQLEKSRLLSDRFSAERPKGSFSTLEIQRTEQGDSAMYLCASSFFFGVDSGNTIYFGEGSWLTVV.

Only a few counts were recorded for this clone. V usage is TRBV7-9 and J usage is TRBJ1-3; TRBD1 agrees at 7 bases. After removal of 5 bases from V and 4 bases from J, the junction contained 5 bases not matched to a gene. Germline V gene lookup returns CDR1 SEHNR and CDR2 FQNEAQ (reference sequence). The CDR3 covers 14 residues. The CDR3 region has the DNA TGTGCCAGCAGCCTCTTGGGACAGGGAAACACCATATATTTT. This gives the protein CASSLLGQGNTIYF.

The rearrangement links TRBV28 to TRBJ1-1; no reliable D call. CDR3 length equals 13 residues. The V gene's germline CDR1 is MDHEN and CDR2 SYDVKM. The V and J ends lost 4 bases and 6 bases respectively, with 12 bases between them. The CDR3 bases are TGTGCCAGCAGTTGGGTGGGTGGGCCTGAAGCTTTCTTT. Translation: CASSWVGGPEAFF.

The V call is TRBV10-3, the J call TRBJ1-1; D may be TRBD1 (5 bases). The V end was cut by 4 bases, the J end by 1 base, with 10 bases between. Per the germline V gene, CDR1 is ENHRY and CDR2 is SYGVKD. The CDR3 runs to 14 residues. The CDR3 reads CAISVGHANTEAFF. In DNA form, the CDR3 reads TGTGCCATCAGTGTCGGACACGCGAACACTGAAGCTTTCTTT.

The chain links TRBV28 to TRBJ2-7; TRBD2 might be the D (6 bases). V lost 4 bases, J lost 4 bases, and 23 bases lay in between. The CDR3 is 17 amino acids. Germline CDR1 MDHEN, CDR2 SYDVKM. The CDR3 DNA follows: TGTGCCAGCAGTTCCCCGGGGGAGATTAGACTACTATACGAGCAGTACTTC. Amino acid sequence: CASSSPGEIRLLYEQYF.

This chain joins TRBV9 and TRBJ1-1; D uncertain. From germline, CDR1 is SGDLS and CDR2 YYNGEE. The CDR3 extends over 12 amino acids. Trimming removed 4 bases from V and 7 bases from J, with 11 bases in between. CDR3 in amino acids: CASSPIRGEAFF. The CDR3, as DNA: TGTGCCAGCAGCCCCATCAGAGGTGAAGCTTTCTTT.

CDR3 residues: CASSRGTGQYSGNTIYF. CDR3 coding DNA: TGCGCCAGCAGCCGAGGGACAGGTCAATACTCCGGAAACACCATATATTTT. The chain employs TRBV5-1 and TRBJ1-3; 8 positions agree with TRBD1. The CDR3 contains 17 residues. The ends lost 4 bases at V and 4 bases at J; junction bases unmatched: 13. Germline V CDR1 and CDR2: SGHRS, YFSETQ.

The chain employs TRBV28 and TRBJ2-7; TRBD2 agrees at 8 bases. V trimming: 5 bases; J trimming: 4 bases; junction bases outside the gene matches: 7. CDR1 and CDR2 (germline): MDHEN, SYDVKM. There are 14 residues in the CDR3. CDR3 region: CASSPSGSWYEQYF. The CDR3 DNA reads TGTGCCAGCAGTCCCAGCGGGAGTTGGTACGAGCAGTACTTC. The full variable domain, with the rest looked up from reference TRBV28 and TRBJ2-7, is DVKVTQSSRYLVKRTGEKVFLECVQDMDHENMFWYRQDPGLGLRLIYFSYDVKMKEKGDIPEGYSVSREKKERFSLILESASTNQTSMYLCASSPSGSWYEQYFGPGTRLTVT.